Detailed here is one TCR beta chain. Its specificity is unknown. The data derive from a study of a mutant IDH1 vaccine in newly diagnosed glioma. Study-level background: Patients got their first vaccination 4-6 weeks after radiotherapy alone, or with temozolomide cycles.

Regarding the study as a whole: Changes to the top peripheral T cell clonotypes appeared unrelated to pseudoprogression. Vaccine-induced immune responses occurred in 90% to 95% of patients.

Time point meaning: week 11, during vaccination. With topical imiquimod, each dose of the vaccine consisted of 300 ug of mutant IDH1 20-mer peptide. V dropped 0 bases and J dropped 8 bases, with 10 bases sitting between them. The CDR3 totals 13 residues. Germline loops: CDR1 SGHVS, CDR2 FQNEAQ. Method: immunoSEQ multiplex PCR; TCRdb's copy keeps in-frame clones and lacks some. The sample holds tens of thousands of clones; approximately 84% are singletons and the top ten take about 9.4%. The J gene is TRBJ1-2, the V gene TRBV7-8, with D hard to call. Specimen: PBMCs, collected from a glioma patient whose treatment included an IDH1 peptide vaccine. The receptor comes from a woman aged 50 to 60 with glioma. CDR3 protein: CASSLASGSGYTF. The DNA of the CDR3 is TGTGCCAGCAGCTTAGCGAGCGGCTCAGGCTACACCTTC.